This TCR beta chain comes out of a study of cytomegalovirus exposure and HLA in healthy donors. Concerning this clone itself: Its matching antigen is unknown.

This PCR relied on a set of 60 Vbeta primers and 13 Jbeta primers. The method was immunoSEQ multiplex PCR; TCRdb's version includes in-frame clones alone and lacks a portion of them. The profile shows about 96,000 clones, roughly 74% of them singletons. Study-level results: In a later analysis, compared with equally common non-associated chains, HLA-associated beta chains were more expanded. Specificity for CMV antigens was confirmed in vitro for a few of the CMV-associated chains. Across donors, sequencing depth was assumed by presence/absence analyses to be roughly uniform.

V shed 2 bases and J shed 1 base, with 11 bases lying between them. This CDR3 is built from 15 residues. Germline loops: CDR1 SGHTA, CDR2 FQGNSA. The source of this sequence is a female donor in good health and CMV-seropositive. Sequenced material: PBMCs. The V and J genes are TRBV7-2 and TRBJ2-5; a weak D match, TRBD1 (6 bases). CDR3 sequence (DNA): TGTGCCAGCAGCTTAATCGGACAGAGCCAAGAGACCCAGTACTTC. It is translated as CASSLIGQSQETQYF.